A single sample is the source of the 23 T cell receptor beta chains below, sequenced in a study of identifying expanded T cells in peripheral blood. Libraries were prepared by immunoSEQ multiplex PCR; TCRdb keeps only in-frame clonotypes and omits some of them. The table includes roughly 100,000 clones, roughly 91% detected once. Sequencing was done on a sample of blood. The origin of the receptors is a person between 18 and 75 years old in good health.

The chain recombines TRBV30 with TRBJ1-5; D uncertain. V was pared by 3 bases and J by 8 bases, with 17 bases between. Looked up from germline, CDR1 is GTSNPN and CDR2 is SVGIG (reference sequence). The CDR3 totals 14 residues. CDR3 DNA: TGTGCCTGGAGCCCGGGGTCCGGAGCGGAGCCCCAGCATTTT. Translated, it gives CAWSPGSGAEPQHF.

The chain combines TRBV18 with TRBJ1-3; 7 bases are a match to TRBD1. There are 16 residues in the CDR3. CDR1 and CDR2 from the germline V gene are KGHSH and LQKENI. V was clipped by 3 bases and J by 0 bases; unmatched bases: 5. The DNA for the CDR3 is TGTGCCAGCTCACCCAGCCGGGACAGCTCTGGAAACACCATATATTTT. It yields the protein CASSPSRDSSGNTIYF.

J is TRBJ2-3 and V is TRBV5-6; TRBD2 matches at 10 bases. Germline values: CDR1 SGHDT, CDR2 YYEEEE. The CDR3 runs 14 residues. The J segment lost 5 bases and the V segment lost 2 bases, leaving 2 bases of the junction unmatched. The CDR3 region has the DNA TGTGCCAGCAGCTTTCCTAGCGGGGGAGATACGCAGTATTTT. Protein product: CASSFPSGGDTQYF. The full variable domain, rest sourced from reference TRBV5-6 and TRBJ2-3, is DAGVTQSPTHLIKTRGQQVTLRCSPKSGHDTVSWYQQALGQGPQFIFQYYEEEERQRGNFPDRFSGHQFPNYSSELNVNALLLGDSALYLCASSFPSGGDTQYFGPGTRLTVL.

V and J are TRBV14 and TRBJ1-2, with D perhaps matching TRBD1 (6 bases). The germline V gene encodes CDR1 SGHDN and CDR2 FVKESK. The length of the CDR3 is 16 residues. V was pared by 0 bases and J by 5 bases, with 16 bases between. The CDR3 loop is CASSQDHARGAYGYTF. The CDR3 coding sequence is TGTGCCAGCAGCCAAGATCACGCCAGGGGAGCGTATGGCTACACCTTC.

The sample holds a few counts of this clone. V usage is TRBV2 and J usage is TRBJ2-2; possible D gene TRBD1, 6 bases. The CDR3 runs 14 residues. V dropped 8 bases and J dropped 4 bases, with 14 bases sitting between them. From germline, CDR1 is SNHLY and CDR2 FYNNEI. The CDR3 DNA sequence: TGTGCCAGCGCTCTGATGGGGGCCACCGGGGAGCTGTTTTTT. Its protein is CASALMGATGELFF.

This chain joins TRBV18 and TRBJ2-2; D gene unclear. V dropped 1 base and J dropped 0 bases, with 9 bases sitting between them. The CDR3 is 16 amino acids. The germline V gene has CDR1 KGHSH and CDR2 LQKENI. CDR3 residues: CASSPRRPANTGELFF. In DNA, the CDR3 is TGTGCCAGCTCACCACGCAGGCCCGCGAACACCGGGGAGCTGTTTTTT.

The J gene is TRBJ2-3, the V gene TRBV29-1; perhaps TRBD2 as D (7 bases). V dropped 6 bases and J dropped 3 bases, with 13 bases sitting between them. Germline CDR1 is SQVTM and CDR2 is ANQGSEA. This CDR3 region has 13 residues. The CDR3: CSVEQGGTDTQYF. As DNA, the CDR3 is TGCAGCGTGGAACAGGGAGGGACAGATACGCAGTATTTT.

The gene calls are TRBV6-5 and TRBJ1-1, with a tentative D call TRBD1 (6 bases). Germline values: CDR1 MNHEY, CDR2 SVGAGI. V was shortened by 6 bases and J by 1 base, with 9 bases between the two germline ends. This CDR3 comprises 13 residues. In DNA form, the CDR3 reads TGTGCCAGCAGCCTGGACAGGAACACTGAAGCTTTCTTT. It codes for CASSLDRNTEAFF.

The chain employs TRBV11-2 and TRBJ2-1, with 10 bases that match TRBD2. V was pared by 0 bases and J by 5 bases, with 7 bases of the junction left unmatched. Germline V CDR1 and CDR2: SGHAT, FQNNGV. The CDR3 length is 17 residues. As DNA, the CDR3 is TGTGCCAGCAGCTTAGAATGGAGCGGGGGGGCTGACAATGAGCAGTTCTTC. The encoded protein is CASSLEWSGGADNEQFF.

The chain has TRBV6-5 and TRBJ2-3; 10 nucleotides align to TRBD1. V lost 6 bases to trimming and J lost 3 bases; unmatched junction nucleotides: 6. The CDR3 runs 15 residues. Germline V gene data show CDR1 as MNHEY and CDR2 as SVGAGI. The CDR3 spells CASSSSGQGTDTQYF. In DNA, the CDR3 is TGTGCCAGCAGCTCATCGGGACAGGGGACAGATACGCAGTATTTT.

The chain has TRBV15 and TRBJ2-3; tentatively, D is TRBD2 (6 bases). Trimming left V 0 bases short and J 6 bases short, with 16 bases between. Per the germline V gene, CDR1 is LNHNV and CDR2 is YYDKDF (reference sequence). The CDR3 has 16 amino acids. The CDR3 DNA reads TGTGCCACCAGCAGAGATCGGAGGGCGGGTAAGGATACGCAGTATTTT. It is translated as CATSRDRRAGKDTQYF.

The chain combines TRBV5-6 with TRBJ1-5, with a tentative D call TRBD1 (6 bases). V was trimmed by 4 bases and J by 0 bases, leaving 11 bases between them. CDR1 is SGHDT, CDR2 YYEEEE, per germline. CDR3 length equals 15 residues. The chain's CDR3 is CASSLGQNSNQPQHF. CDR3 coding DNA: TGTGCCAGCAGCCTCGGACAGAATAGCAATCAGCCCCAGCATTTT.

The chain links TRBV11-2 to TRBJ1-3, with 9 positions matching TRBD1. CDR3 size: 15 residues. Germline V gene data show CDR1 as SGHAT and CDR2 as FQNNGV. Unmatched junction bases numbered 3, after V lost 0 bases and J lost 6 bases. CDR3 loop: CASSLETGGINTIYF. The DNA of the CDR3 is TGTGCCAGCAGCTTAGAAACAGGGGGCATAAACACCATATATTTT.

The gene calls are TRBV4-2 and TRBJ1-2; D is uncertain. CDR3 size: 15 residues. V dropped 1 base and J dropped 5 bases, with 14 bases sitting between them. The V gene's germline CDR1 is LGHNA and CDR2 YNFKEQ. CDR3 protein: CASSQARTEYYGYTF. For the CDR3, the DNA is TGTGCCAGCAGCCAAGCCCGGACGGAATATTATGGCTACACCTTC.

The J gene is TRBJ1-6, the V gene TRBV11-2; D not certain. Trimming took off 5 bases at V and 5 bases at J, with 4 bases between the two ends. Germline values: CDR1 SGHAT, CDR2 FQNNGV. The CDR3 covers 12 residues. The CDR3 is CASSTDNSPLHF. The CDR3 DNA sequence: TGTGCCAGCAGCACGGATAATTCACCCCTCCACTTT.

This clone was detected only once. The V and J genes are TRBV5-4 and TRBJ2-5; TRBD2 matches at 7 bases. CDR3 length: 14 residues. CDR1 and CDR2 from the germline V gene are SGHNT and YYREEE (reference sequence). J was trimmed by 5 bases and V by 1 base; bases with no gene match: 5. This chain's CDR3 is CASSLRQGGETQYF. In nucleotides, the CDR3 is TGTGCCAGCAGCTTGAGGCAGGGAGGGGAGACCCAGTACTTC.

The genes are TRBV27 and TRBJ2-3, with D possibly matching TRBD2 (5 bases). Germline lookup yields CDR1 MNHEY and CDR2 SMNVEV (reference sequence). This CDR3 region has 16 residues. Trimming pared 2 bases from V and 5 bases from J, leaving 17 bases between. In DNA form, the CDR3 reads TGTGCCAGCAGTTTAAAGAGGGCAGCCTCAGTAGATACGCAGTATTTT. As protein: CASSLKRAASVDTQYF.

The genes are TRBV11-3 and TRBJ2-7, with a weak D call TRBD2 (5 bases). The CDR3 has 13 residues. Germline CDR1 is SGHNT and CDR2 is YENEEA. V was trimmed by 0 bases and J by 7 bases, leaving 10 bases between them. The CDR3 spells CASSLDVSGEQYF. The CDR3 nucleotides read TGTGCCAGCAGCTTAGATGTCTCGGGGGAGCAGTACTTC.

The chain recombines TRBV10-3 with TRBJ2-2; D may be TRBD1 (5 bases). Germline CDR1 reads ENHRY; CDR2 reads SYGVKD. V was cut by 10 bases and J by 0 bases, with 21 bases left in between. The CDR3 runs to 17 residues. In DNA, the CDR3 is TGTGCCACCCGATCGGTGGCAGGGCCTTCGAACACCGGGGAGCTGTTTTTT. This sequence encodes CATRSVAGPSNTGELFF.

The gene calls are TRBV6-5 and TRBJ1-6; the D gene is possibly TRBD1 (6 bases). Germline CDR1 reads MNHEY; CDR2 reads SVGAGI. Between the trimmed V and J ends, which lost 2 bases and 10 bases, there was a span of 18 bases. This CDR3 is built from 16 residues. This chain's CDR3 is CASSYGPQGLNSPLHF. CDR3 coding DNA: TGTGCCAGCAGTTACGGACCCCAGGGGCTAAACTCACCCCTCCACTTT.

The rearrangement links TRBV7-2 to TRBJ1-1, with D perhaps matching TRBD1 (6 bases). This CDR3 is 14 amino acids long. The germline V gene has CDR1 SGHTA and CDR2 FQGNSA. V was pared by 5 bases and J by 4 bases, with 14 bases between. CDR3 nucleotide sequence: TGTGCCAGCAGCAGAGCAGGGGTAGGCACTGAAGCTTTCTTT. Protein: CASSRAGVGTEAFF.

This chain links TRBV15 with TRBJ2-3, with D perhaps TRBD1 (6 bases). This CDR3 contains 15 residues. V was shortened by 6 bases and J by 2 bases, with 15 bases between the two germline ends. CDR1 and CDR2 (germline): LNHNV, YYDKDF (reference sequence). In DNA, the CDR3 is TGTGCCACCAGTAACAGGGTGGGGGACACAGATACGCAGTATTTT. The encoded protein is CATSNRVGDTDTQYF.

This sequence joins TRBV11-2 and TRBJ1-2; TRBD1 might be the D (5 bases). Trimming shortened V by 0 bases and J by 7 bases, and 15 bases separated the two germline ends. Germline CDR1 and CDR2: SGHAT and FQNNGV. CDR3 size: 15 residues. The CDR3 loop reads CASSLDLRGVGGYTF. DNA of the CDR3: TGTGCCAGCAGCTTAGATCTCAGAGGGGTTGGTGGCTACACCTTC.